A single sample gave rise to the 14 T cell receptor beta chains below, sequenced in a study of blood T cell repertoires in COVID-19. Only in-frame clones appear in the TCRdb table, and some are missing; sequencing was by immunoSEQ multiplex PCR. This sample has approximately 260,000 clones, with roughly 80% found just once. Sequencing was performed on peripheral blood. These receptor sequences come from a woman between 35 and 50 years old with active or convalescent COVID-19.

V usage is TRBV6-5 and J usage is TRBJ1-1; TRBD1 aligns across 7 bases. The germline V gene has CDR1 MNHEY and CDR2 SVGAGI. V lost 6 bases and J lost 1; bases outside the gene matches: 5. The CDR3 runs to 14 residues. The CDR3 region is CASRTGTANTEAFF. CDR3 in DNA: TGTGCCAGCAGAACCGGGACAGCGAACACTGAAGCTTTCTTT.

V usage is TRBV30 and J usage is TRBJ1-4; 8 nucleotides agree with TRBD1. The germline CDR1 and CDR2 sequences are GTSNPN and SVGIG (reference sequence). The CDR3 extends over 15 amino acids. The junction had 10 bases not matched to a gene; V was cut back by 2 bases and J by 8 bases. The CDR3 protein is CAWSPRQGSGEKLFF. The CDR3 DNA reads TGTGCCTGGAGTCCCAGACAGGGGTCTGGCGAAAAACTGTTTTTT.

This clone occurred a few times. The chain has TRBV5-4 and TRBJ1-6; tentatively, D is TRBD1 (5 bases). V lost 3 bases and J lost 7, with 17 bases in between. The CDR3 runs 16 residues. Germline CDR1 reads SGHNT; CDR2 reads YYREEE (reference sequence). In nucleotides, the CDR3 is TGTGCCAGCAGCTCGGGGGTAGGGGCAAAGAATTCACCCCTCCACTTT. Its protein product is CASSSGVGAKNSPLHF.

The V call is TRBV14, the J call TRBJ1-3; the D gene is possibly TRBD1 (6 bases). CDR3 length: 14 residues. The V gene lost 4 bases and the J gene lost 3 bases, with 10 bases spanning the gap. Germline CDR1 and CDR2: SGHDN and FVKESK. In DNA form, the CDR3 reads TGTGCCAGCAGCCTACAGGGCTTTGGAAACACCATATATTTT. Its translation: CASSLQGFGNTIYF. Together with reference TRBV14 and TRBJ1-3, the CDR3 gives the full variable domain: EAGVTQFPSHSVIEKGQTVTLRCDPISGHDNLYWYRRVMGKEIKFLLHFVKESKQDESGMPNNRFLAERTGGTYSTLKVQPAELEDSGVYFCASSLQGFGNTIYFGEGSWLTVV.

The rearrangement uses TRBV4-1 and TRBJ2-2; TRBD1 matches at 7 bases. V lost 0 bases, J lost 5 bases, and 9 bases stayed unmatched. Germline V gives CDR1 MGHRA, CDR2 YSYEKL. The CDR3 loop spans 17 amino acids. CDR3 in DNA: TGCGCCAGCAGCCAAGATCCCTGGACAGGTCCGACCGGGGAGCTGTTTTTT. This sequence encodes CASSQDPWTGPTGELFF.

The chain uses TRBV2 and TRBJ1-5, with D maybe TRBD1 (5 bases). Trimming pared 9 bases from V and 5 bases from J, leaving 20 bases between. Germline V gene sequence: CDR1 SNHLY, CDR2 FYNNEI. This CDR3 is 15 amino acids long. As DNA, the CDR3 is TGTGCCAGTGGCTCGCTGACGGGGGGTCATCAGCCCCAGCATTTT. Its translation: CASGSLTGGHQPQHF.

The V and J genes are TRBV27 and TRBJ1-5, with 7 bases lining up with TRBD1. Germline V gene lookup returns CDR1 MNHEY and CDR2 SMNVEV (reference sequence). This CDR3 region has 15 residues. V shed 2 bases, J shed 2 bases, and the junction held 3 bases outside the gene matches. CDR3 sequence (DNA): TGTGCCAGCAGTTTACGACAGGGTGGCAATCAGCCCCAGCATTTT. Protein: CASSLRQGGNQPQHF.

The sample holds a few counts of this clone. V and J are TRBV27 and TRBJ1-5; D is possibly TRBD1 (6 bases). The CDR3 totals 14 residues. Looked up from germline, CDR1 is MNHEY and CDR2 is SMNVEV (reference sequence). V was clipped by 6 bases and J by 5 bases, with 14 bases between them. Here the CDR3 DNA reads TGTGCCAGCAGCCCAAGGGGGTACCATCAGCCCCAGCATTTT. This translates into CASSPRGYHQPQHF.

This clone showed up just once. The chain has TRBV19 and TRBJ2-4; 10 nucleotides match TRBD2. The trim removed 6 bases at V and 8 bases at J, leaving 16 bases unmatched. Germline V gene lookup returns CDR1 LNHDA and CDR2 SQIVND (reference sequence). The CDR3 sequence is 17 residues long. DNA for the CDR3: TGTGCCAGTAGCGAAAAACTAGCGGGAAGCCCTATGGACATTCAGTACTTC. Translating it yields CASSEKLAGSPMDIQYF.

Here the CDR3 DNA reads TGTGCCAGCAGTTTATTGGCGGCCATCTCTGGGGCCAACGTCCTGACTTTC. Translating it yields CASSLLAAISGANVLTF. J is TRBJ2-6 and V is TRBV27; D remains unclear. The V gene lost 1 base and the J gene lost 0 bases, with 10 bases spanning the gap. This CDR3 has 17 amino acids. Germline V gene sequence: CDR1 MNHEY, CDR2 SMNVEV (reference sequence). Filled out from reference TRBV27 and TRBJ2-6, the complete variable domain reads EAQVTQNPRYLITVTGKKLTVTCSQNMNHEYMSWYRQDPGLGLRQIYYSMNVEVTDKGDVPEGYKVSRKEKRNFPLILESPSPNQTSLYFCASSLLAAISGANVLTFGAGSRLTVL.

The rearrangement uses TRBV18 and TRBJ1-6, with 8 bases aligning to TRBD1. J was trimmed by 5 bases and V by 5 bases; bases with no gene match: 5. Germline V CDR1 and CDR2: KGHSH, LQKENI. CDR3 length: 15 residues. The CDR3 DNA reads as TGTGCCAGCTCAGCAGGGGGCGTTAATAATTCACCCCTCCACTTT. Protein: CASSAGGVNNSPLHF.

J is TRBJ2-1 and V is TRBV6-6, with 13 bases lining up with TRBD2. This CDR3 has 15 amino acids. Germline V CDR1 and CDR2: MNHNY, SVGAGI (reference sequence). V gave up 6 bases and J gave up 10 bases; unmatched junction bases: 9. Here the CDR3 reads CASRRLAGGVLEQFF. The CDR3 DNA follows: TGTGCCAGCAGGCGACTAGCGGGGGGTGTCCTCGAGCAGTTCTTC.

The chain's CDR3 is CASSLVESQPQHF. CDR3 bases: TGTGCCAGCAGTTTAGTTGAGTCTCAGCCCCAGCATTTT. The genes are TRBV12-3 or TRBV12-4 and TRBJ1-5; D call uncertain. V was pared by 1 base and J by 6 bases, with 7 bases between. This CDR3 spans 13 amino acids.

CDR3 sequence reads: CASSFGQPNQPQHF. CDR3 DNA: TGTGCCAGCAGCTTCGGACAGCCTAATCAGCCCCAGCATTTT. The chain is built from TRBV11-2 and TRBJ1-5; D possibly corresponds to TRBD1 (6 bases). Trimming removed 3 bases from V and 4 bases from J, with 10 bases in between. CDR3 length equals 14 residues. Germline CDR1 SGHAT, CDR2 FQNNGV.